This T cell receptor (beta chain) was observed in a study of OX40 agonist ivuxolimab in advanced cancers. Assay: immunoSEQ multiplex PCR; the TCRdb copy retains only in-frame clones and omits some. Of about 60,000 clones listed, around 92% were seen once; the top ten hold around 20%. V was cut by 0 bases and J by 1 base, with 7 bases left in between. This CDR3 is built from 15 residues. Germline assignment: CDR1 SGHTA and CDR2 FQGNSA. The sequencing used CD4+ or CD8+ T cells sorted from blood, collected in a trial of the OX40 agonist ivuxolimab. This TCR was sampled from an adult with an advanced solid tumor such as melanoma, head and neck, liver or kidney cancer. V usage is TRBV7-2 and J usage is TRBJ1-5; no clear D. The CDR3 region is CASSLALDSNQPQHF. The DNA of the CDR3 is TGTGCCAGCAGCTTAGCGCTTGACAGCAATCAGCCCCAGCATTTT.